The clone carrying this T cell receptor beta chain was observed a few times. The antigen is unknown. This CDR3 has 14 amino acids. Germline lookup yields CDR1 SGHVS and CDR2 FNYEAQ. The V gene lost 5 bases and the J gene lost 7 bases, with 12 bases spanning the gap. The sample comes from a study of post-analysis software for immune sequencing data. Overall study findings and caveats: About 5 TRBV segments (TRBV5-6, TRBV5-1 and TRBV20-1 among them) occurred more frequently in patients than in controls. Samples from one preparation batch, clustered by F measure, grouped strongly together.

Tagging with unique molecular identifiers was a feature of the TCR beta cDNA libraries. TCRdb re-analysed the PCR reads in MiXCR, keeping a single row per CDR3 protein. Of some 890,000 distinct CDR3 sequences detected, around 53% appear once; the ten largest clones hold approximately 4.3%. The TCR originated in a girl between 5 and 17 years old with multiple sclerosis. The specimen was blood. The chain couples TRBV7-6 to TRBJ1-6; D may be TRBD1 (5 bases). The CDR3 spells CASSNSGGNSPLHF. The CDR3 region has the DNA TGTGCCAGCAGCAATAGCGGGGGAAATTCACCCCTCCACTTT.